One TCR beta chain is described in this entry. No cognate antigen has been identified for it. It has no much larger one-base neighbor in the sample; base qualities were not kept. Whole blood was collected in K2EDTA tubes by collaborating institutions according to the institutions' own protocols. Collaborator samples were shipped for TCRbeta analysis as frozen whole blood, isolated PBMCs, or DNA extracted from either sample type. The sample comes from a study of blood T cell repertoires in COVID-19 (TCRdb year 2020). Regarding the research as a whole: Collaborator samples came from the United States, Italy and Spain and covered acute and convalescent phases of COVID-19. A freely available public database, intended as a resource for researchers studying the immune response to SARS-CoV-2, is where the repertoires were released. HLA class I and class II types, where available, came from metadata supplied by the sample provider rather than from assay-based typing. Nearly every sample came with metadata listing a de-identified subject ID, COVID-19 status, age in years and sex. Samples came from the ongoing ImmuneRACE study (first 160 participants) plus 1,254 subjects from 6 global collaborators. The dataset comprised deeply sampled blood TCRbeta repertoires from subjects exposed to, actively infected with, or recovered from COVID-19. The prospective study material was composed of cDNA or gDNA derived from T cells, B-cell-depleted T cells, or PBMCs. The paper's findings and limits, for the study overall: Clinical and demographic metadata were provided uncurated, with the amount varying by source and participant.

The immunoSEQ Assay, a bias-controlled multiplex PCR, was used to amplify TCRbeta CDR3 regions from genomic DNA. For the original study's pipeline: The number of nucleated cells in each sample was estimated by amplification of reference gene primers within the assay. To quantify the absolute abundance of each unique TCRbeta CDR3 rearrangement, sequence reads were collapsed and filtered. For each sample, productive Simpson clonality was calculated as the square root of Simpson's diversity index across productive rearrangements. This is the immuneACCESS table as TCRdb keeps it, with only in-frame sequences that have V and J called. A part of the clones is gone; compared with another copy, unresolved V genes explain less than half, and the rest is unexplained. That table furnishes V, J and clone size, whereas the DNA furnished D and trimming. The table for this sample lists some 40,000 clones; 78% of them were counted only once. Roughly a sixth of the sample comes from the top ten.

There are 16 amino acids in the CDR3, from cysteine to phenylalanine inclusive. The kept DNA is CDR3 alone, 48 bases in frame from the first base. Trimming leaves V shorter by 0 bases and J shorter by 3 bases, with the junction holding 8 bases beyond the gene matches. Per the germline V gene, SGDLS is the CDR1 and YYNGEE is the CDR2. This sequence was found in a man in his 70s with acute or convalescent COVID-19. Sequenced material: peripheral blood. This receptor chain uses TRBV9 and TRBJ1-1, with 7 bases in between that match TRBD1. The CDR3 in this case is CASSVVRSGGHTEAFF. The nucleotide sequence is TGTGCCAGCAGCGTAGTCCGCTCAGGGGGACACACTGAAGCTTTCTTT.